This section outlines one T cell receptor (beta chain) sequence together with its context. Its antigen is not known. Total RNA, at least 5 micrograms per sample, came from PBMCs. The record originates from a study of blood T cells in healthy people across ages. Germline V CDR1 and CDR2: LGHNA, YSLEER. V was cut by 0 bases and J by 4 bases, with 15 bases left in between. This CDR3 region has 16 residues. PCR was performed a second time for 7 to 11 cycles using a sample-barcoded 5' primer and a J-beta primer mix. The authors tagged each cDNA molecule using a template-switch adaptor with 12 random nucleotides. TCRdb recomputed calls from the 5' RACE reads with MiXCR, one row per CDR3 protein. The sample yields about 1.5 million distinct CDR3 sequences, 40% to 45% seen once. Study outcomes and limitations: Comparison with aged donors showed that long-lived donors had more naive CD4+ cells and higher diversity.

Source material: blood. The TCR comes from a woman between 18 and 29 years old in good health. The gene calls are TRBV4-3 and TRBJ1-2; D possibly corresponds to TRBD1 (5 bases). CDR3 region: CASSQDQGVWSYGYTF. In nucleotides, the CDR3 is TGCGCCAGCAGCCAAGATCAAGGGGTGTGGAGCTATGGCTACACCTTC.